Below, 14 T cell receptor beta chains from the same sample are listed, as sequenced in a study of beta chain features in type 1 diabetes. Findings and limits, study-wide: TCRB CDR3 length was moderately but significantly reduced in all four CD4+ subsets of Type 1 diabetes patients.

cDNA synthesis used the whole RNA isolate, giving expressed TCRB sequences. Assay used: immunoSEQ multiplex PCR; TCRdb lists only in-frame clones, some missing. The sample lists approximately 160,000 clones; about 63% were seen once. No antigen has been assigned to these receptors. Sequenced material: naive CD4+ T cells from blood. These receptors originate from a young man with type 1 diabetes.

The chain has TRBV10-3 and TRBJ2-1, with a tentative D call TRBD1 (6 bases). This CDR3 has 17 residues. Germline assignment: CDR1 ENHRY and CDR2 SYGVKD. With 0 bases removed from V and 1 base from J, the gap between germline ends came to 13 bases. CDR3: CAISESTGLTSYNEQFF. CDR3 DNA: TGTGCCATCAGTGAGTCAACAGGGCTTACGTCCTACAATGAGCAGTTCTTC.

DNA for the CDR3: TGTGCCAGCAGCCCTAGTGTGCGTCTGGAGACCCAGTACTTC. Amino acids: CASSPSVRLETQYF. The rearrangement uses TRBV7-8 and TRBJ2-5; D remains ambiguous. Germline V gives CDR1 SGHVS, CDR2 FQNEAQ. Trimming took 5 bases from V and 5 from J, leaving 15 bases between them. There are 14 residues in the CDR3.

This chain links TRBV5-4 with TRBJ2-4; no clear D gene. The CDR3 consists of 14 residues. The germline V and J ends were trimmed by 3 bases and 0 bases, with 7 bases remaining between them. Germline V gene lookup returns CDR1 SGHNT and CDR2 YYREEE (reference sequence). The CDR3 sequence is CASSSGLAKNIQYF. CDR3 DNA: TGTGCCAGCAGCTCCGGGCTAGCCAAAAACATTCAGTACTTC.

The chain carries TRBV9 and TRBJ1-6; D is ambiguous. Germline V gene lookup returns CDR1 SGDLS and CDR2 YYNGEE. The CDR3 sequence is 14 residues long. V was clipped by 4 bases and J by 0 bases, with 5 bases between them. CDR3: CASSLSSYNSPLHF. The CDR3 region has the DNA TGTGCCAGCAGCCTAAGCTCCTATAATTCACCCCTCCACTTT.

The chain recombines TRBV30 with TRBJ2-4; a possible D gene is TRBD1 (6 bases). The CDR3 consists of 14 residues. The V end lost 2 bases, the J end lost 2 bases, and 10 bases lay between the germline ends. Germline V lookup: CDR1 GTSNPN, CDR2 SVGIG (reference sequence). CDR3 sequence (DNA): TGTGCCTGGAGTCTGGGGGCGTCCAAAAACATTCAGTACTTC. Protein sequence: CAWSLGASKNIQYF. The whole variable domain, remainder taken from reference TRBV30 and TRBJ2-4, is SQTIHQWPATLVQPVGSPLSLECTVEGTSNPNLYWYRQAAGRGLQLLFYSVGIGQISSEVPQNLSASRPQDRQFILSSKKLLLSDSGFYLCAWSLGASKNIQYFGAGTRLSVL.

This clone appeared once. The rearrangement joins TRBV4-3 to TRBJ1-2, with unresolved D. With 2 bases removed from V and 0 bases from J, the gap between germline ends came to 10 bases. The CDR3 contains 15 residues. Germline CDR1 reads LGHNA; CDR2 reads YSLEER. This CDR3 is CASSQTAAANYGYTF. Written as DNA, the CDR3 is TGCGCCAGCAGCCAAACCGCGGCCGCTAACTATGGCTACACCTTC.

The J gene is TRBJ2-7, the V gene TRBV25-1; TRBD1 agrees at 7 bases. The germline gives CDR1 MGHDK, CDR2 SYGVNS. The CDR3 totals 16 residues. Trimming at V came to 3 bases and at J to 4 bases, leaving 12 bases not matched to a gene. The CDR3 loop is CASSDPRLGGTYEQYF. The DNA of the CDR3 is TGTGCCAGCAGTGACCCCAGGCTAGGGGGCACTTACGAGCAGTACTTC.

The chain recombines TRBV7-2 with TRBJ2-7; D gene uncertain. The V gene lost 2 bases and the J gene lost 6 bases, with 8 bases spanning the gap. Germline V gives CDR1 SGHTA, CDR2 FQGNSA. The CDR3 contains 12 residues. The CDR3 region has the DNA TGTGCCAGCAGCTTATCCGGTGTCGAGCAGTACTTC. Translated, it gives CASSLSGVEQYF.

The rearrangement links TRBV6-6 to TRBJ2-3; 8 bases map to TRBD1. The CDR3 loop spans 13 amino acids. The J segment lost 3 bases and the V segment lost 5 bases, leaving 1 base of the junction unmatched. Germline CDR1 MNHNY, CDR2 SVGAGI (reference sequence). CDR3 protein: CASSTGGTDTQYF. As DNA, the CDR3 is TGTGCCAGCAGTACAGGGGGAACAGATACGCAGTATTTT.

This clone was counted only a few times. The J gene is TRBJ2-3, the V gene TRBV30, with D perhaps matching TRBD1 (5 bases). There are 14 residues in the CDR3. CDR1 is GTSNPN, CDR2 SVGIG, per germline (reference sequence). The V end was cut by 0 bases, the J end by 1 base, with 8 bases between. CDR3 residues: CAWSVQAGTDTQYF. The CDR3 DNA reads TGTGCCTGGAGTGTACAGGCAGGCACAGATACGCAGTATTTT.

The chain employs TRBV29-1 and TRBJ1-2, with 9 bases fitting TRBD1. The CDR3 covers 13 residues. J lost 8 bases, V lost 4 bases, and 8 bases had no gene match. Germline-derived CDR1 and CDR2 are SQVTM and ANQGSEA. This CDR3 is CSVASGTGTGYTF. The CDR3, as DNA: TGCAGCGTTGCATCCGGGACAGGGACGGGCTACACCTTC.

The V gene is TRBV29-1, the J gene TRBJ2-1; 11 positions match TRBD2. Germline lookup yields CDR1 SQVTM and CDR2 ANQGSEA. J was trimmed by 4 bases and V by 7 bases; bases with no gene match: 6. The CDR3 is 14 residues long. The CDR3 here is CSALSSGGYNEQFF. The CDR3 coding sequence is TGCAGCGCTCTATCTAGCGGGGGGTACAATGAGCAGTTCTTC.

This clone was seen more than once but under ten times. V gene TRBV4-3 combines with J gene TRBJ1-2; 7 bases line up with TRBD1. CDR3 length: 13 residues. Germline assignment: CDR1 LGHNA and CDR2 YSLEER. Trimming took 3 bases from V and 4 from J; bases not matched to a gene: 2. CDR3: CASSQGQSYGYTF. Here the CDR3 DNA reads TGCGCCAGCAGCCAGGGACAGAGCTATGGCTACACCTTC.

V and J are TRBV30 and TRBJ1-6; tentative D call: TRBD1 (6 bases). CDR3 length: 15 amino acids. Per germline, CDR1 GTSNPN and CDR2 SVGIG (reference sequence). Trimming pared 3 bases from V and 10 bases from J, leaving 19 bases between. In nucleotides, the CDR3 is TGTGCCTGGAGGGCGACAGGTGGGAAGGAATCACCCCTCCACTTT. Amino acids: CAWRATGGKESPLHF. Full variable domain (outside the CDR3, taken from reference TRBV30 and TRBJ1-6): SQTIHQWPATLVQPVGSPLSLECTVEGTSNPNLYWYRQAAGRGLQLLFYSVGIGQISSEVPQNLSASRPQDRQFILSSKKLLLSDSGFYLCAWRATGGKESPLHFGNGTRLTVT.